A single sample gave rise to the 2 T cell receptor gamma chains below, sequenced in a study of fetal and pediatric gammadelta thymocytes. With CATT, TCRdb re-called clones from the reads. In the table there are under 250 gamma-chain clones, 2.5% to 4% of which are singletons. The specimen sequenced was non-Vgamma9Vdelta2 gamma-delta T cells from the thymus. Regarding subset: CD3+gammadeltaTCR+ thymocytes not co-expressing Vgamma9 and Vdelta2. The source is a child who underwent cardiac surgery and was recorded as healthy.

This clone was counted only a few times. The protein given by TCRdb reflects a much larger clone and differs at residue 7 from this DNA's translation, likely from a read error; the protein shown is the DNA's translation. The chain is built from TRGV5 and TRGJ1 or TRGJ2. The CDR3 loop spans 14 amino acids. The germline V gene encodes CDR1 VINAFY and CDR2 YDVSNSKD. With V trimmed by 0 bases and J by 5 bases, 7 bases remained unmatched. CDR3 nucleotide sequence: TGTGCCACCTGGGACAGGTCTCAGCATTATAAGAAACTCTTT. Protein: CATWDRSQHYKKLF.

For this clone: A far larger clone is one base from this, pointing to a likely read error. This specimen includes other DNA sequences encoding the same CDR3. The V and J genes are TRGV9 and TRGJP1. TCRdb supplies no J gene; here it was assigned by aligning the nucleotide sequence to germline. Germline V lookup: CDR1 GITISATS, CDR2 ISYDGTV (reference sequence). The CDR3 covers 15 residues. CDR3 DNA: TGTGCCTTGTGGGACGTAAATACAACTGGTTGGTTCAAGATATTT. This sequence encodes CALWDVNTTGWFKIF.